The clone carrying this TCR beta chain was seen a few times. The data were obtained in a study of early T cells in non-severe SARS-CoV-2 infection. TCRdb itself ran the 5' RACE reads through MiXCR, one entry per CDR3 protein. The table has 59,000 or so distinct CDR3 sequences, 10% to 15% seen once. The CDR3 has 13 residues. V was trimmed by 8 bases and J by 1 base, leaving 10 bases between them. The V call is TRBV12-3 or TRBV12-4, the J call TRBJ2-3; the D gene is possibly TRBD1 (5 bases). This sequence originates from an adult who was a healthcare worker with PCR-confirmed SARS-CoV-2 infection or an uninfected control (not recorded which). The sequenced sample was whole blood, obtained at baseline. CDR3 coding DNA: TGTGCCAGCCAGACAGTGCGCACAGATACGCAGTATTTT. Its translation is CASQTVRTDTQYF.